This T cell receptor beta chain appears in the sequencing data of a study of cytomegalovirus exposure and HLA in healthy donors. Study observations and caveats: There were reportedly fewer N-insertions in an Asian-associated ancestry cluster than the approximately 670-donor mean, in a later analysis. As a later analysis showed, a missense DCLRE1C variant was linked to trimming of TCR beta V- and J-genes. The dataset shows that most TCR sequences were rare, while some public TCRs occurred in many donors.

PCR involved 60 Vbeta and 13 Jbeta primers. Here immunoSEQ multiplex PCR was the method, and the copy in TCRdb shows in-frame clones only, minus some. The table shows 150,000 or so clones, with around 82% occurring only once. Concerning this clone itself: Its antigen is not known.

The TCR sequence derives from a male donor in good health and CMV-seronegative. Sequencing was done on a sample of PBMCs.

This chain's CDR3 is CASTRTSGSTDTQYF. In nucleotides, the CDR3 is TGTGCCAGCACCCGGACTAGCGGATCCACAGATACGCAGTATTTT. V usage is TRBV6-6 and J usage is TRBJ2-3; 10 bases are a match to TRBD2. Losses at the gene ends were 7 bases for V and 2 bases for J; bases not matched to a gene: 6. The germline V gene has CDR1 MNHNY and CDR2 SVGAGI (reference sequence). The CDR3 loop spans 15 amino acids.